The 30 T cell receptor beta chains listed next were all sequenced from one sample in a study of vaccination and CD4 T cells after COVID-19. These receptors' antigens are unknown. The treatment here: roughly 10-day PBMC culture with coronavirus spike peptide pools or control peptides (ViraFEST assay). CD4+ T cells that came from the unexposed donor were collected before the COVID-19 pandemic (2011-2018). With the Oncomine TCR Beta short-read assay, DNA from cultured CD4+ T cells was sequenced. TCRdb recomputed calls from the PCR reads with MiXCR, one row per CDR3 protein. The sample has 7,000 to 8,500 distinct CDR3 sequences, 56% seen once; the top ten hold around 12%. Sequenced input: CD4+ T cells from blood, cultured in vitro. The receptors were gathered from a human donor in good health.

The chain combines TRBV7-9 with TRBJ2-7; 7 positions match TRBD1. Looked up from germline, CDR1 is SEHNR and CDR2 is FQNEAQ (reference sequence). After removal of 6 bases from V and 8 bases from J, the junction contained 13 bases not matched to a gene. The CDR3 is 14 residues long. The CDR3 loop reads CASRRDSLRFQQYF. DNA of the CDR3: TGTGCCAGCAGACGGGACAGCCTGAGGTTCCAGCAGTACTTC.

V gene TRBV20-1 combines with J gene TRBJ1-3, with TRBD1 as a possible D gene (5 bases). V lost 0 bases to trimming and J lost 4 bases, with 10 bases between them. The CDR3 covers 14 residues. In germline, CDR1 is DFQATT, CDR2 SNEGSKA (reference sequence). The chain's CDR3 is CSARDPRQGNTIYF. CDR3 coding DNA: TGCAGTGCTAGAGATCCCCGACAGGGAAACACCATATATTTT.

The chain is built from TRBV11-3 and TRBJ2-2; 7 positions match TRBD1. V was clipped by 3 bases and J by 4 bases; unmatched bases: 8. The CDR3 contains 16 residues. Looked up from germline, CDR1 is SGHNT and CDR2 is YENEEA. CDR3 amino acids: CASSFSTGYLTGELFF. DNA for the CDR3: TGTGCCAGCAGCTTCTCGACAGGGTACCTCACCGGGGAGCTGTTTTTT.

Comment on this clonotype: Its ends do not fully match the called genes, so a read error is possible. The chain uses TRBV7-2 and TRBJ2-7; 11 bases align to TRBD2. The CDR3 sequence is 17 residues long. Germline assignment: CDR1 SGHTA and CDR2 FQGNSA. Here the CDR3 reads CASSLALLAGVSYEQYF. The DNA of the CDR3 is TGTGCCAGCAGCCTAGCCTTACTAGCGGGGGTCTCCTACGAGCAGTACTTC.

This clonotype has a handful of counts. J is TRBJ1-5 and V is TRBV27, with D uncertain. This CDR3 is 13 amino acids long. The germline V and J ends were trimmed by 2 bases and 4 bases, with 6 bases remaining between them. Germline V gene lookup returns CDR1 MNHEY and CDR2 SMNVEV (reference sequence). The CDR3 region has the DNA TGTGCCAGCAGTTTAGTGGGAAATCAGCCCCAGCATTTT. It encodes CASSLVGNQPQHF.

The chain combines TRBV6-2 or TRBV6-3 with TRBJ2-5, with D possibly being TRBD2 (7 bases). The V end was cut by 7 bases, the J end by 2 bases, with 11 bases between. Per the germline V gene, CDR1 is MNHEY and CDR2 is SVGEGT. This CDR3 has 13 residues. CDR3 protein: CASTGGRQETQYF. The CDR3 DNA follows: TGTGCCAGCACCGGGGGGCGTCAAGAGACCCAGTACTTC.

The chain carries TRBV5-1 and TRBJ2-3; TRBD2 agrees at 9 bases. The V and J ends lost 3 bases and 3 bases, in that order; junction bases with no gene match: 14. Germline CDR1 is SGHRS and CDR2 is YFSETQ. The CDR3 contains 18 residues. The CDR3 DNA reads TGCGCCAGCAGCTACTTGGGCGGGAGGGCCTCCAGAACAGATACGCAGTATTTT. Protein product: CASSYLGGRASRTDTQYF.

This chain links TRBV28 with TRBJ1-2, with TRBD1 matching over 8 bases. V gave up 5 bases and J gave up 4 bases; unmatched junction bases: 18. Germline V gene sequence: CDR1 MDHEN, CDR2 SYDVKM. This CDR3 contains 18 residues. CDR3 sequence (DNA): TGTGCCAGCAGTCCCACAAACGGCAGGGGGCGCGGAGGCTATGGCTACACCTTC. Protein product: CASSPTNGRGRGGYGYTF.

Points on this clonotype: At one end the junction does not follow the germline gene, possibly because of a read error. The chain couples TRBV28 to TRBJ1-1; TRBD1 aligns across 7 bases. CDR1 and CDR2 (germline): MDHEN, SYDVKM. This CDR3 spans 14 amino acids. The chain's CDR3 is CASTLGQLNAEAFF. The CDR3 coding sequence is TGTGCCAGCACCCTGGGACAGCTGAACGCTGAAGCTTTCTTT. Filled out from reference TRBV28 and TRBJ1-1, the complete variable domain reads DVKVTQSSRYLVKRTGEKVFLECVQDMDHENMFWYRQDPGLGLRLIYFSYDVKMKEKGDIPEGYSVSREKKERFSLILESASTNQTSMYLCASTLGQLNAEAFFGQGTRLTVV.

This CDR3 reads CSARVSSYNSPLHF. For the CDR3, the DNA is TGCAGTGCTAGAGTATCCAGCTATAATTCACCCCTCCACTTT. The chain joins TRBV20-1 to TRBJ1-6; no clear D. This CDR3 contains 14 residues. The germline gives CDR1 DFQATT, CDR2 SNEGSKA (reference sequence). V was shortened by 1 base and J by 3 bases, with 7 bases between the two germline ends.

This clonotype was seen more than once but under ten times. CDR3 amino acids: CASKYAKTEAFF. In DNA form, the CDR3 reads TGTGCCAGCAAGTATGCCAAGACTGAAGCTTTCTTT. This sequence joins TRBV2 and TRBJ1-1; the D is unclear. The CDR3 runs to 12 residues. V lost 7 bases and J 5 bases, leaving 11 bases between the germline ends. CDR1 SNHLY and CDR2 FYNNEI come from the germline V gene.

The sample holds a few counts of this clonotype. This chain links TRBV20-1 with TRBJ2-7; D is possibly TRBD1 or TRBD2 (6 bases each). Trimming took 2 bases from V and 4 from J, leaving 12 bases between them. Germline V gene lookup returns CDR1 DFQATT and CDR2 SNEGSKA (reference sequence). The CDR3 length is 13 residues. CDR3 sequence reads: CSARTPGAYEQYF. The CDR3, as DNA: TGCAGTGCTAGAACCCCGGGGGCTTACGAGCAGTACTTC.

This clonotype has only one observation. The rearrangement links TRBV2 to TRBJ2-7, with a tentative D call TRBD2 (6 bases). The V and J ends lost 6 bases and 3 bases respectively, with 21 bases between them. The CDR3 covers 16 residues. Germline V lookup: CDR1 SNHLY, CDR2 FYNNEI. The CDR3 DNA sequence: TGTGCCAGCAGGAGACACGGGACTCCGGGGGACTACGAGCAGTACTTC. Its translation is CASRRHGTPGDYEQYF.

The chain combines TRBV7-8 with TRBJ2-7; a weak D match, TRBD2 (6 bases). V lost 0 bases, J lost 2 bases, and 26 bases lay in between. This CDR3 has 20 residues. CDR1 is SGHVS and CDR2 is FQNEAQ in the germline V gene. The CDR3 DNA reads as TGTGCCAGCAGCTTAGCGGGAGCCCGGGGGTGGTGGGCCAACACCTACGAGCAGTACTTC. Translation: CASSLAGARGWWANTYEQYF.

The chain couples TRBV27 to TRBJ1-2; weak D call: TRBD1 (6 bases). Per germline, CDR1 MNHEY and CDR2 SMNVEV (reference sequence). The CDR3 spans 14 residues. V was trimmed by 6 bases and J by 2 bases, leaving 13 bases between them. The CDR3 DNA follows: TGTGCCAGCAGACCGGGACAAATAAACTATGGCTACACCTTC. Its protein is CASRPGQINYGYTF.

This clonotype was counted only a few times. The chain combines TRBV7-9 with TRBJ2-7; a weak D match, TRBD1 (5 bases). This CDR3 has 14 residues. Trimming left V 6 bases short and J 2 bases short, with 14 bases between. Germline CDR1 and CDR2: SEHNR and FQNEAQ (reference sequence). The chain's CDR3 is CASSSTVTAYEQYF. The DNA for the CDR3 is TGTGCCAGCAGTTCGACAGTGACAGCCTACGAGCAGTACTTC.

The chain couples TRBV7-2 to TRBJ2-1; D uncertain. The germline gives CDR1 SGHTA, CDR2 FQGNSA. The CDR3 has 13 amino acids. V lost 7 bases and J lost 7, with 14 bases in between. CDR3 coding DNA: TGTGCCAGCACCTCATCGGTAGCTAATGAGCAGTTCTTC. Amino acids: CASTSSVANEQFF.

V gene TRBV6-5 combines with J gene TRBJ1-2, with D uncertain. CDR3 length: 17 residues. Trimming took off 0 bases at V and 5 bases at J, with 19 bases between the two ends. Per the germline V gene, CDR1 is MNHEY and CDR2 is SVGAGI. The CDR3 sequence is CASSYSTVRPRGYGYTF. The DNA of the CDR3 is TGTGCCAGCAGTTACTCCACCGTGAGGCCTCGAGGGTATGGCTACACCTTC.

This chain joins TRBV20-1 and TRBJ2-1, with D maybe TRBD2 (6 bases). CDR3 length: 13 residues. The V end was cut by 2 bases, the J end by 11 bases, with 16 bases between. Germline V lookup: CDR1 DFQATT, CDR2 SNEGSKA (reference sequence). The CDR3, as DNA: TGCAGTGCTAGACAGCCGGAGGGCGCGAAGCAGTTCTTC. It yields the protein CSARQPEGAKQFF.

This chain connects TRBV28 to TRBJ1-2; 8 bases agree with TRBD1. Germline values: CDR1 MDHEN, CDR2 SYDVKM. V gave up 3 bases and J gave up 4 bases; unmatched junction bases: 10. This CDR3 has 16 amino acids. This CDR3 is CASSFEDRVQSYGYTF. The CDR3, as DNA: TGTGCCAGCAGTTTCGAGGACAGGGTACAAAGCTATGGCTACACCTTC.

The chain has TRBV6-2 or TRBV6-3 and TRBJ2-5; 8 bases line up with TRBD1. Germline V gene lookup returns CDR1 MNHEY and CDR2 SVGEGT. The trim removed 6 bases at V and 4 bases at J, leaving 16 bases unmatched. This CDR3 comprises 17 residues. The CDR3 loop reads CASSTREAGQGIETQYF. CDR3 sequence (DNA): TGTGCCAGCAGCACCAGAGAGGCCGGACAGGGCATAGAGACCCAGTACTTC.

The J gene is TRBJ2-1, the V gene TRBV6-1; no clear D gene. The germline CDR1 and CDR2 sequences are MNHNS and SASEGT. The CDR3 covers 14 residues. V lost 7 bases, J lost 0 bases, and 10 bases lay in between. CDR3 region: CASTAASSYNEQFF. Written as DNA, the CDR3 is TGTGCCAGCACTGCGGCAAGCTCCTACAATGAGCAGTTCTTC.

This clonotype was recorded a few times. V and J are TRBV20-1 and TRBJ2-7; TRBD1 matches 7 bases. Germline V CDR1 and CDR2: DFQATT, SNEGSKA (reference sequence). With 7 bases clipped from V and 6 bases from J, the junction kept 12 bases outside the gene matches. CDR3 length equals 13 residues. The CDR3 reads CSVPTGAAGEQYF. CDR3 nucleotides: TGCAGTGTCCCTACAGGGGCAGCAGGCGAGCAGTACTTC.

The gene calls are TRBV10-3 and TRBJ1-1; TRBD1 agrees at 7 bases. This CDR3 has 15 residues. Trimming at V came to 2 bases and at J to 6 bases, leaving 9 bases not matched to a gene. Germline CDR1 is ENHRY and CDR2 is SYGVKD. CDR3 region: CAISEPGRGGPEAFF. The CDR3, as DNA: TGTGCCATCAGTGAGCCCGGCCGAGGGGGCCCTGAAGCTTTCTTT.

The chain couples TRBV20-1 to TRBJ1-4; no reliable D call. The CDR3 extends over 14 amino acids. The germline V and J ends were trimmed by 4 bases and 5 bases, with 14 bases remaining between them. CDR1 DFQATT and CDR2 SNEGSKA come from the germline V gene (reference sequence). The CDR3 is CSAIDRLLNEKLFF. The CDR3 DNA follows: TGCAGTGCTATTGACCGCCTCTTGAATGAAAAACTGTTTTTT.

The chain combines TRBV6-5 with TRBJ1-2; D is uncertain. The CDR3 is 14 residues long. Per germline, CDR1 MNHEY and CDR2 SVGAGI. Trimming took 0 bases from V and 7 from J, leaving 12 bases between them. CDR3 nucleotides: TGTGCCAGCAGTTACTCGGAGGGAAGCCCTGGCTACACCTTC. Its protein product is CASSYSEGSPGYTF.

This clonotype showed up just a few times. The V and J genes are TRBV7-2 and TRBJ1-5; no clear D gene. From germline, CDR1 is SGHTA and CDR2 FQGNSA. CDR3 length: 16 residues. V was clipped by 5 bases and J by 2 bases, with 16 bases between them. The CDR3 DNA is TGTGCCAGCAGCCCCGAGATGTCGTGGGGCAATCAGCCCCAGCATTTT. Encoded protein: CASSPEMSWGNQPQHF.

V and J are TRBV27 and TRBJ1-1; D is uncertain. The CDR3 contains 14 residues. Trimming stripped 6 bases from V and 0 bases from J, with 11 bases between. The germline V gene has CDR1 MNHEY and CDR2 SMNVEV (reference sequence). CDR3 region: CASRSRLLNTEAFF. CDR3 in DNA: TGTGCCAGCAGGTCAAGACTCCTGAACACTGAAGCTTTCTTT.

The J gene is TRBJ2-7, the V gene TRBV15, with D uncertain. V lost 0 bases and J 3 bases, leaving 6 bases between the germline ends. The CDR3 totals 13 residues. Per germline, CDR1 LNHNV and CDR2 YYDKDF (reference sequence). CDR3 in amino acids: CATSREYNYEQYF. CDR3 bases: TGTGCCACCAGCAGAGAGTACAACTACGAGCAGTACTTC.

The chain employs TRBV2 and TRBJ1-2; D remains ambiguous. The CDR3 runs 14 residues. Germline V gene data show CDR1 as SNHLY and CDR2 as FYNNEI. Trimming took 2 bases from V and 2 from J, leaving 9 bases between them. The CDR3 coding sequence is TGTGCCAGCAGTGAAAGTGGCGGAAACTATGGCTACACCTTC. Amino acids: CASSESGGNYGYTF. The variable domain in full, completed from reference TRBV2 and TRBJ1-2, reads EPEVTQTPSHQVTQMGQEVILRCVPISNHLYFYWYRQILGQKVEFLVSFYNNEISEKSEIFDDQFSVERPDGSNFTLKIRSTKLEDSAMYFCASSESGGNYGYTFGSGTRLTVV.